Given below is one T cell receptor (beta chain) in context. The sample belongs to a study of blood T cell repertoires in COVID-19. For the study at large: From T cells, B-cell-depleted T cells, or PBMCs came the material, which was cDNA or gDNA.

Germline assignment: CDR1 SGHTA and CDR2 FQGNSA. The CDR3 sequence is 13 residues long. V shed 6 bases and J 3 bases; nucleotides not matched to a gene: 3. As originally analysed: Amplification of reference gene primers provided the estimated nucleated cell counts. Generated by immunoSEQ multiplex PCR, the TCRdb table keeps only in-frame clones and is missing some. Clone size and the V and J calls come from that table; the DNA yielded D and trimming. The sample has 88,000 or so clones, roughly 85% seen once. The material sequenced was peripheral blood. The receptor was derived from a man aged 60 to 69 with acute or convalescent COVID-19. The chain is built from TRBV7-2 and TRBJ2-7; 9 nucleotides align to TRBD2. The CDR3, as DNA: TGTGCCAGCAGGTCTAGCGGGATCTACGAGCAGTACTTC. Its translation is CASRSSGIYEQYF.